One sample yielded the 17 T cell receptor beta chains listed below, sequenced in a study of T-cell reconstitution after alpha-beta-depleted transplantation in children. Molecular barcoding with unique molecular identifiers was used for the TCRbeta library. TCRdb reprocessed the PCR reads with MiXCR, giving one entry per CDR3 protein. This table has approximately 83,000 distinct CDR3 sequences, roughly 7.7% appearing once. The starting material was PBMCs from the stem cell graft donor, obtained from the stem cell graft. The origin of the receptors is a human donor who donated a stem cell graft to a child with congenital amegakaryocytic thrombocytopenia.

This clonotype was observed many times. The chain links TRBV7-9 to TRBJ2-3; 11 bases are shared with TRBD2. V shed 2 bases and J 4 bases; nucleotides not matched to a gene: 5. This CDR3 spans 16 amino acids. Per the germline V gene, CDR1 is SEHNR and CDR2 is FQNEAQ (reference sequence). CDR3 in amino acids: CASSLFTSGSSDTQYF. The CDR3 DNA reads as TGTGCCAGCAGCTTATTTACTAGCGGGAGCTCAGATACGCAGTATTTT.

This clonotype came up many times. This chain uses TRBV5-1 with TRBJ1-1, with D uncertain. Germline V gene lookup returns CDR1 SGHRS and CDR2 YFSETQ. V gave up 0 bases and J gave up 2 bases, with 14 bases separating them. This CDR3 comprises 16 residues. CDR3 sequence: CASSLDGLRPNTEAFF. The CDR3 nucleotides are TGCGCCAGCAGCTTGGATGGCCTACGCCCTAACACTGAAGCTTTCTTT.

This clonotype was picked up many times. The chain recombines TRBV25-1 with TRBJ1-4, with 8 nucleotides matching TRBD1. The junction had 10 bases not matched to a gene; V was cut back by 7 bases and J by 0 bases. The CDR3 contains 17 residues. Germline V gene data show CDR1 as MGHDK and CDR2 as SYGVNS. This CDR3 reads CASIRGTGGATNEKLFF. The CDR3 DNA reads TGTGCCAGCATTCGAGGGACAGGAGGGGCAACTAATGAAAAACTGTTTTTT.

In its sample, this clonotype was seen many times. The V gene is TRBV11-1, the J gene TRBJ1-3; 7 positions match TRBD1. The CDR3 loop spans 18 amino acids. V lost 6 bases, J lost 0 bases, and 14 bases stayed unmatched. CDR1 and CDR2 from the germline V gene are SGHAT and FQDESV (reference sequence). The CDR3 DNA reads TGTGCCAGCAGGCAATCCGGGACAGACTTTCTCTCTGGAAACACCATATATTTT. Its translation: CASRQSGTDFLSGNTIYF.

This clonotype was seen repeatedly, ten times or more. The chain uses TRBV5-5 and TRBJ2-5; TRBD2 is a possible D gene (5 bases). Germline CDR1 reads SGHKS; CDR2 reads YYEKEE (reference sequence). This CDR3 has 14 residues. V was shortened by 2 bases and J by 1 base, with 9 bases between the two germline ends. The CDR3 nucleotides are TGTGCCAGCAGCTTCCTAGCACCCCAAGAGACCCAGTACTTC. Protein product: CASSFLAPQETQYF.

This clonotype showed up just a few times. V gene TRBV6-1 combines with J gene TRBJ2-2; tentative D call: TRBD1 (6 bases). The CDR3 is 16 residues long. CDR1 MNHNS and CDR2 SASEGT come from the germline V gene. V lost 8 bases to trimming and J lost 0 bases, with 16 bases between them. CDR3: CASAPSGTTNTGELFF. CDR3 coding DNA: TGTGCCAGCGCACCTTCCGGGACAACGAACACCGGGGAGCTGTTTTTT.

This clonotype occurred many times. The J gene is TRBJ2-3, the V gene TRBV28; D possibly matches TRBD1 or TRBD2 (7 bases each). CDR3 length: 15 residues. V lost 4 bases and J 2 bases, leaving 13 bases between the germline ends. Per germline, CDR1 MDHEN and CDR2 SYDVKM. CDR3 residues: CASSSGGGDTDTQYF. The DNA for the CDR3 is TGTGCCAGCAGTTCAGGGGGGGGGGACACAGATACGCAGTATTTT.

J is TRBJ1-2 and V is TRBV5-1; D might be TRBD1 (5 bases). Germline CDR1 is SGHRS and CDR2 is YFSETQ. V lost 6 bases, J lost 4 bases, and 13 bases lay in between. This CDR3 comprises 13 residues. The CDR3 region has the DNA TGCGCCAGCAAAGAGGGGCTGGGCTATGGCTACACCTTC. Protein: CASKEGLGYGYTF.

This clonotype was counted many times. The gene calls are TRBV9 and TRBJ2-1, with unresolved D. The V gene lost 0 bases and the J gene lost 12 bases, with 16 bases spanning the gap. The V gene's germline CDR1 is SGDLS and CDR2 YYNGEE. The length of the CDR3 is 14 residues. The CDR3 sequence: CASSVVGGGDAQFF. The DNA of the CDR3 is TGTGCCAGCAGCGTAGTCGGCGGTGGTGATGCGCAGTTCTTC.

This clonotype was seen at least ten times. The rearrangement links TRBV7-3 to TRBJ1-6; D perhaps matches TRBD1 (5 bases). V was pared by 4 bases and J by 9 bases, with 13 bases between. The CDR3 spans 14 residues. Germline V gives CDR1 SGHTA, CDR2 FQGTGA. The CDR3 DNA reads TGTGCCAGCAGCTCCCCGGGACTCCCTTCACCCCTCCACTTT. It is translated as CASSSPGLPSPLHF.

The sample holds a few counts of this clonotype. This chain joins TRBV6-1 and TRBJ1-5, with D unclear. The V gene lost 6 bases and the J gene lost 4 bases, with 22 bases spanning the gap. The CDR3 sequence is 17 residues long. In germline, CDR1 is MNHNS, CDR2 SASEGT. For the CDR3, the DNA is TGTGCCAGCAGACTACGGACGCTGGCTTGGGCAAATCAGCCCCAGCATTTT. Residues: CASRLRTLAWANQPQHF.

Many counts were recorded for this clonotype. Here the CDR3 reads CSARSMDYVETQYF. CDR3 coding DNA: TGCAGTGCTAGATCAATGGATTACGTAGAGACCCAGTACTTC. V is TRBV20-1 and J is TRBJ2-5; D not resolved. The CDR3 is 14 residues long. The germline CDR1 and CDR2 sequences are DFQATT and SNEGSKA (reference sequence). Trimming stripped 2 bases from V and 4 bases from J, with 14 bases between.

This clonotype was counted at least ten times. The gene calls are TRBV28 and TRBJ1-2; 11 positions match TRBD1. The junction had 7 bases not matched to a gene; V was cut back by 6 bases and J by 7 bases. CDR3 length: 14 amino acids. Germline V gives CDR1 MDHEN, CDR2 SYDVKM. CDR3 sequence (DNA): TGTGCCAGCAGCCGTAGGACAGGGGGCGGTGGCTACACCTTC. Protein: CASSRRTGGGGYTF.

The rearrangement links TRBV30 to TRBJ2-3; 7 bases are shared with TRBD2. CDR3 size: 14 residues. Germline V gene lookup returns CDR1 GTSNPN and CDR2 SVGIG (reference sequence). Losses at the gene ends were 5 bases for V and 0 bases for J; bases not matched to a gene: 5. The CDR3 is CAWGLGGSTDTQYF. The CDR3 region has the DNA TGTGCCTGGGGGCTGGGGGGGAGCACAGATACGCAGTATTTT.

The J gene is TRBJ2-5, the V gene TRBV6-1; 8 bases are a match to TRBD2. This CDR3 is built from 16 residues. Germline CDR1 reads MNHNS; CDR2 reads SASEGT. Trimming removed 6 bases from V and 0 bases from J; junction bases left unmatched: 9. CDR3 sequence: CASSPGSGGNQETQYF. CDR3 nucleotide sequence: TGTGCCAGCAGCCCAGGAAGCGGGGGCAACCAAGAGACCCAGTACTTC.

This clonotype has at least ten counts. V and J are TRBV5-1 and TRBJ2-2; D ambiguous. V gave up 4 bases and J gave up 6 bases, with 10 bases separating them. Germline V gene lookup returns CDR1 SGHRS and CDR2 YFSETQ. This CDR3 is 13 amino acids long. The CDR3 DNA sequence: TGCGCCAGCAGCGTCCAACTACCCGGGGAGCTGTTTTTT. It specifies CASSVQLPGELFF.

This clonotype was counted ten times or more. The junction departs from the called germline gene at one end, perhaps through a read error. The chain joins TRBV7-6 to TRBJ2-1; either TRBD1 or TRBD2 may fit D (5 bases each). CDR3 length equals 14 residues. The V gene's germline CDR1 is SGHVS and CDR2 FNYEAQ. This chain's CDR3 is CASSPGTVYSEQFF. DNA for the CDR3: TGTGCCAGCAGCCCAGGGACGGTTTACAGTGAGCAGTTCTTC.